Below, 5 T cell receptor beta chains from the same sample are listed, as sequenced in a study of beta chain features in type 1 diabetes. Sequenced material consisted of expressed TCRB transcripts (all of the isolated RNA was reverse transcribed). TCRdb keeps only in-frame clones here, not all; method: immunoSEQ multiplex PCR. The data contain about 350,000 clones, roughly a fifth of them seen just once; the ten biggest clones take up approximately 0.043%. Sequencing was performed on naive CD4+ T cells from blood. These receptors all stem from a woman between 18 and 30 years old in good health.

The V and J genes are TRBV5-1 and TRBJ2-3; 7 bases match TRBD2. The trim removed 5 bases at V and 3 bases at J, leaving 6 bases unmatched. This CDR3 is 14 amino acids long. CDR1 and CDR2 (germline): SGHRS, YFSETQ. Here the CDR3 DNA reads TGCGCCAGCAGTGAGGCGGGAGTTACAGATACGCAGTATTTT. Protein product: CASSEAGVTDTQYF.

The V and J genes are TRBV25-1 and TRBJ1-2; D unclear. The CDR3 is made up of 14 amino acids. CDR1 MGHDK and CDR2 SYGVNS come from the germline V gene. Deletions cut 1 base from V and 4 bases from J, with 10 bases between. CDR3 amino acids: CASSESGEVYGYTF. In DNA form, the CDR3 reads TGTGCCAGCAGTGAATCGGGAGAGGTCTATGGCTACACCTTC.

The chain is built from TRBV5-1 and TRBJ2-7; tentatively, D is TRBD1 (6 bases). This CDR3 has 15 amino acids. V lost 0 bases, J lost 1 base, and 11 bases lay in between. CDR1 is SGHRS and CDR2 is YFSETQ in the germline V gene. This CDR3 is CASSLERTASYEQYF. CDR3 nucleotides: TGCGCCAGCAGCTTGGAAAGGACAGCATCCTACGAGCAGTACTTC.

V usage is TRBV4-1 and J usage is TRBJ1-4; tentative D call: TRBD1 (5 bases). Germline V gives CDR1 MGHRA, CDR2 YSYEKL. The CDR3 is 13 amino acids. Deletions cut 0 bases from V and 16 bases from J, with 15 bases between. Written as DNA, the CDR3 is TGCGCCAGCAGCCAAGATCAAGGGGTGTTGGCGTTTTTT. Translation gives CASSQDQGVLAFF.

The genes are TRBV11-1 and TRBJ2-7; 11 bases agree with TRBD1. Germline values: CDR1 SGHAT, CDR2 FQDESV (reference sequence). V was clipped by 5 bases and J by 4 bases; unmatched bases: 4. This CDR3 contains 14 residues. The CDR3 loop is CASSQDRGRYEQYF. The CDR3, as DNA: TGTGCCAGCAGCCAGGACAGGGGGCGATACGAGCAGTACTTC.